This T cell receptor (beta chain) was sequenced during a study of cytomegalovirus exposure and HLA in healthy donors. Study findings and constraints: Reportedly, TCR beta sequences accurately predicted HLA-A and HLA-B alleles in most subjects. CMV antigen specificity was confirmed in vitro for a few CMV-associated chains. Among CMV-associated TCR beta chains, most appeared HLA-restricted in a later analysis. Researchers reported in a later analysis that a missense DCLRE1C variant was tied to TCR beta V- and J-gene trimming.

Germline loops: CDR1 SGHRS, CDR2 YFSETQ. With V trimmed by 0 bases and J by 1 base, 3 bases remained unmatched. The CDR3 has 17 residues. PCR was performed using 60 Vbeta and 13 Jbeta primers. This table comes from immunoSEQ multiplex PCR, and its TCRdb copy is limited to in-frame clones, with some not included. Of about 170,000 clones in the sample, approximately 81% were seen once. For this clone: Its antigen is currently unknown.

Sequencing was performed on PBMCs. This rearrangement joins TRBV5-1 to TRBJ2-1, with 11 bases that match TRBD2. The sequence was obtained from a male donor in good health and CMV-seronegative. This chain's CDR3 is CASSLALAGDSYNEQFF. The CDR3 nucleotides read TGCGCCAGCAGCTTGGCACTAGCGGGAGATTCCTACAATGAGCAGTTCTTC.